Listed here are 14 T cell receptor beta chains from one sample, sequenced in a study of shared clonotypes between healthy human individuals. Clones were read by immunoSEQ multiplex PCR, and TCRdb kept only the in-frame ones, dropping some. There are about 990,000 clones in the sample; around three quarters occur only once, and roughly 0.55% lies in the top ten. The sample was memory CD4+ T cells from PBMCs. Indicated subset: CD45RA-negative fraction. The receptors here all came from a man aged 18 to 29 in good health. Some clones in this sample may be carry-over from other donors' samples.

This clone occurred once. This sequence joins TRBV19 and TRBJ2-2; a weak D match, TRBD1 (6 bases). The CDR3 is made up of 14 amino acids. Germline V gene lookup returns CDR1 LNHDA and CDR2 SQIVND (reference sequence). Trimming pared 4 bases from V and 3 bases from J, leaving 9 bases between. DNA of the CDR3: TGTGCCAGTAGTAGGGGGCGGGACACCGGGGAGCTGTTTTTT. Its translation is CASSRGRDTGELFF.

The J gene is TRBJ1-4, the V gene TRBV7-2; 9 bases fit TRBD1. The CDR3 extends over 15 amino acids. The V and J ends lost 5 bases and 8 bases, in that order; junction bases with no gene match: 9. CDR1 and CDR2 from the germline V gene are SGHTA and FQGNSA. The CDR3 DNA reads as TGTGCCAGCAGCGGACCGGGACAGGGAGTGGAAAAACTGTTTTTT. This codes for CASSGPGQGVEKLFF.

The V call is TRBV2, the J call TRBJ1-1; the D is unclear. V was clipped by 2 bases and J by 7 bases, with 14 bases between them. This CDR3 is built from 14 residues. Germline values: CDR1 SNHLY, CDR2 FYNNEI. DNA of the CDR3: TGTGCCAGCAGTGAATACCCAGGAGTCCTTGAAGCTTTCTTT. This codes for CASSEYPGVLEAFF.

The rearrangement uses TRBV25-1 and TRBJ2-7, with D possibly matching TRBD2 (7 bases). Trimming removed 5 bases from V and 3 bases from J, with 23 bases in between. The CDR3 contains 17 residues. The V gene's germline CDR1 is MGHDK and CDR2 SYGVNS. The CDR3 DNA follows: TGTGCCAGCAGTAATTCATTAGGGGGGGAGTCAATCTACGAGCAGTACTTC. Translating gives CASSNSLGGESIYEQYF.

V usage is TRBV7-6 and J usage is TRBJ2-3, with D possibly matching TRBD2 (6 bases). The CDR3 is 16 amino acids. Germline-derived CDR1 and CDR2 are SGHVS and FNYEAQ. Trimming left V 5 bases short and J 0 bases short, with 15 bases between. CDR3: CASSNLGDWSTDTQYF. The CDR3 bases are TGTGCCAGCAGCAACTTAGGGGACTGGAGCACAGATACGCAGTATTTT.

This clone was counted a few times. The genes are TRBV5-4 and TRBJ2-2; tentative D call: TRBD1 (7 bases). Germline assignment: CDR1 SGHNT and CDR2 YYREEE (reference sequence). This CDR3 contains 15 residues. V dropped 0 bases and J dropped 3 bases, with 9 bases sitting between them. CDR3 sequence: CASSLGRGDTGELFF. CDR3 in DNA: TGTGCCAGCAGCTTGGGCAGGGGGGACACCGGGGAGCTGTTTTTT. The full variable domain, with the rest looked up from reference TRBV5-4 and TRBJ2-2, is ETGVTQSPTHLIKTRGQQVTLRCSSQSGHNTVSWYQQALGQGPQFIFQYYREEENGRGNFPPRFSGLQFPNYSSELNVNALELDDSALYLCASSLGRGDTGELFFGEGSRLTVL.

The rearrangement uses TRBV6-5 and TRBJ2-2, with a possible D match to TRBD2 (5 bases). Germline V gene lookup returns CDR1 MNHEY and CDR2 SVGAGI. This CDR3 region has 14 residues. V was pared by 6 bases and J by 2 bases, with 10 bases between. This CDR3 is CASRRPGNTGELFF. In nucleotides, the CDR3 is TGTGCCAGCAGGAGACCGGGAAACACCGGGGAGCTGTTTTTT.

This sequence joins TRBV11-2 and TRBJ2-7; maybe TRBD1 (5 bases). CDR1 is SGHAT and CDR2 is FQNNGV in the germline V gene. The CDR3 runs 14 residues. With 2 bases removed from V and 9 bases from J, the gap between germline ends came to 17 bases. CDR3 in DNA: TGTGCCAGCAGCTTAACAGGAGCCGGATTGGGGCAGTACTTC. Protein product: CASSLTGAGLGQYF.

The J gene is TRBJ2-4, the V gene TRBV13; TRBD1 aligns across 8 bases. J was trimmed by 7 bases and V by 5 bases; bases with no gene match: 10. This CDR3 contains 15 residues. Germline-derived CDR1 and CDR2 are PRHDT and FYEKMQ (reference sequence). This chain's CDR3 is CASSPADRAENIQYF. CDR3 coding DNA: TGTGCCAGCAGCCCCGCGGACAGGGCAGAGAACATTCAGTACTTC.

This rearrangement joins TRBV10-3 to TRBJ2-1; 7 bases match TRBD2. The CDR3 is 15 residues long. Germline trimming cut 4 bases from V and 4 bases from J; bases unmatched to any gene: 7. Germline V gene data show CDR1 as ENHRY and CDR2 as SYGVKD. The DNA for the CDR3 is TGTGCCATCAGTGCCGGCGGGAGTACTTACAATGAGCAGTTCTTC. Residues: CAISAGGSTYNEQFF.

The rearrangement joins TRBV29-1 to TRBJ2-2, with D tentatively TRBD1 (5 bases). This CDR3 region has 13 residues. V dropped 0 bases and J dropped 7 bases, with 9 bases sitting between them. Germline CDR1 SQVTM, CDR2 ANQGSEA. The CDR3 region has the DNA TGCAGCGTTGAAGATTCAGGGTTCGGGGAGCTGTTTTTT. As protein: CSVEDSGFGELFF.

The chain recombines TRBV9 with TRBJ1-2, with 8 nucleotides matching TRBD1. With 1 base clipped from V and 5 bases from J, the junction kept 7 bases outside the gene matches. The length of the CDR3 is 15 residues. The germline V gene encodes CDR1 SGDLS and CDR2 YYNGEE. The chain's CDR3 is CASSVTTGGWYGYTF. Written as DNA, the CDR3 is TGTGCCAGCAGCGTAACAACAGGGGGTTGGTATGGCTACACCTTC.

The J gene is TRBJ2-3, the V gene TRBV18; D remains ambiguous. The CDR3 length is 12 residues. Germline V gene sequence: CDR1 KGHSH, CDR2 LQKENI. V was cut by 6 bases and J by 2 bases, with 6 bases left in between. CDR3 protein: CASSEHTDTQYF. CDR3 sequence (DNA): TGTGCCAGCTCCGAACACACAGATACGCAGTATTTT.

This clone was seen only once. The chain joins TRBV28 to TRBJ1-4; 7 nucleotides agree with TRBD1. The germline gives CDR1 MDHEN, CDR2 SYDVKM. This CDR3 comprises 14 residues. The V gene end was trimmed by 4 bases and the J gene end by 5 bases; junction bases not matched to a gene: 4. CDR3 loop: CASSSTGYNEKLFF. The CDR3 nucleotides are TGTGCCAGCAGTTCGACAGGGTACAATGAAAAACTGTTTTTT.